The clone carrying this TCR beta chain came up once. Given a much more abundant clone one base away, this may be a read error. A J-beta primer mix and a sample-barcoded 5' primer were used in a second PCR of roughly 7 to 12 cycles. In TCRdb, the 5' RACE reads were re-called with MiXCR into one record per CDR3 protein. The sample carries 700,000 or so distinct CDR3 sequences, around 41% recorded once. The CDR3 is 13 residues long. Germline values: CDR1 SNHLY, CDR2 FYNNEI. This sample was included in a study of blood T cells in healthy people across ages. The sample consisted of blood. The chain is built from TRBV2 and TRBJ1-2; unclear D gene. The receptor was derived from a man older than 75 in good health. CDR3 sequence: CANSGDGNYGYTF. CDR3 bases: TGTGCCAACAGTGGAGACGGGAACTATGGCTACACCTTC.